This T cell receptor beta chain was captured by sequencing in a study of Graves' ophthalmopathy and Graves' hyperthyroidism. Study-wide findings and caveats: The model's ophthalmopathy progression predictions had approximately 65% sensitivity and approximately 72% specificity.

Transcripts of RNA were the source for amplifying TCR beta CDR3 regions. Investigators did first-round RT-PCR with HTBI primers, then second-round multiplex PCR. MiXCR, applied by TCRdb to the multiplex PCR reads, yields one record per CDR3 protein. This sample carries around 1,200,000 distinct CDR3 sequences, roughly 35% of them seen once, and the ten largest clones take 11%. Concerning this clonotype itself: Its antigen is not identified. A read error is likely, as this CDR3 ends without the conserved phenylalanine or tryptophan. No DNA is shown, since the ends of the CDR3 on it are uncertain; the CDR3 is the one TCRdb lists.

Germline V gene lookup returns CDR1 DFQATT and CDR2 SNEGSKA (reference sequence). The CDR3 adds up to 10 amino acids, both ends counted. This TCR derives from an adult man with Graves' hyperthyroidism. The sample consisted of peripheral blood or thyroid tissue (not recorded which). The chain uses TRBV20-1 and TRBJ1-4; the D call of TRBD1 is as the table states it, not checked on the DNA. CDR3 protein: CSARTGSGIL.